The entry that follows covers one T cell receptor beta chain sequence. Its antigen remains unidentified. These data are taken from a study of somatic mutations in cytotoxic T cells in rheumatoid arthritis. General study points: There was no significant difference in CD8+ T-cell clonality between rheumatoid arthritis patients and age-matched healthy controls. Among around 65 patients, under ten showed a largest CD8+ clone that surpassed 20% of CD8+ cells.

The investigators isolated CD4+ and CD8+ cells by positive magnetic bead selection and checked their purity by flow cytometry. The V and J ends lost 0 bases and 1 base respectively, with 9 bases between them. Germline V CDR1 and CDR2: LGHNA, YNFKEQ. This CDR3 has 15 residues. The table came from immunoSEQ multiplex PCR; TCRdb's copy has only in-frame clones and leaves some out. The sample holds about 18,000 clones, over 60% seen once. The sequenced sample consisted of CD8+ T cells sorted from blood. The rearrangement uses TRBV4-2 and TRBJ1-1; no clear D gene. This clonotype was obtained from an adult with rheumatoid arthritis. This CDR3 reads CASSQEGNGNTEAFF. CDR3 sequence (DNA): TGTGCCAGCAGCCAAGAAGGGAATGGGAACACTGAAGCTTTCTTT.